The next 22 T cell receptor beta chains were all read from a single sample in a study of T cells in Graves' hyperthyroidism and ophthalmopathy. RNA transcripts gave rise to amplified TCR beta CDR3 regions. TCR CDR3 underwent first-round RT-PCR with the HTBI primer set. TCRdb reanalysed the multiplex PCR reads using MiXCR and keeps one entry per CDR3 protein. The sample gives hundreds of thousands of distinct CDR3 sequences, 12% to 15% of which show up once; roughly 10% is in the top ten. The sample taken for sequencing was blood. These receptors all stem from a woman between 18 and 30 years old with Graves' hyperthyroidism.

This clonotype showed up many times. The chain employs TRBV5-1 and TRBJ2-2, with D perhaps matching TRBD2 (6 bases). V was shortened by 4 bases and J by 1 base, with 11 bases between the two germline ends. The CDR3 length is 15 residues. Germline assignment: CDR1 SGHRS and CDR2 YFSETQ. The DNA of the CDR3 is TGCGCCAGCAGCCGTGGGACTGAGAACACCGGGGAGCTGTTTTTT. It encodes CASSRGTENTGELFF.

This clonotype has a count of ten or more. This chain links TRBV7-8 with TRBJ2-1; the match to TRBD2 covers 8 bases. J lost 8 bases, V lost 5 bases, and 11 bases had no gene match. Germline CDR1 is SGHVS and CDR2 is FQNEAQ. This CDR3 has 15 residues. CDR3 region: CASSPWGAGGDEQFF. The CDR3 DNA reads TGTGCCAGCAGCCCTTGGGGGGCGGGAGGTGATGAGCAGTTCTTC.

CDR3 amino acids: CASSSVGGGNSPLHF. The CDR3 DNA reads as TGTGCCAGCAGCTCCGTCGGGGGTGGTAATTCACCCCTCCACTTT. The V call is TRBV7-9, the J call TRBJ1-6, with D maybe TRBD1 (5 bases). Germline CDR1 and CDR2: SEHNR and FQNEAQ (reference sequence). The V gene lost 4 bases and the J gene lost 6 bases, with 13 bases spanning the gap. This CDR3 spans 15 amino acids.

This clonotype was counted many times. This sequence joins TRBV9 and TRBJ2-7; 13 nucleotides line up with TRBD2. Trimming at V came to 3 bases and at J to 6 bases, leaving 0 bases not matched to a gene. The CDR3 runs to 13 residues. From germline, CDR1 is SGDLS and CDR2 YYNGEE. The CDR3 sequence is CASSGTSGSEQYF. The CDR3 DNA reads TGTGCCAGCAGCGGGACTAGCGGGAGCGAGCAGTACTTC.

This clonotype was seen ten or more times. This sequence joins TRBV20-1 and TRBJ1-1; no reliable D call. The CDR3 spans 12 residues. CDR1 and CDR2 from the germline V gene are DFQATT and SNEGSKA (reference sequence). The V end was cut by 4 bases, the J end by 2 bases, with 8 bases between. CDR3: CSAKIGNTEAFF. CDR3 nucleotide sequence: TGCAGTGCTAAGATCGGAAACACTGAAGCTTTCTTT.

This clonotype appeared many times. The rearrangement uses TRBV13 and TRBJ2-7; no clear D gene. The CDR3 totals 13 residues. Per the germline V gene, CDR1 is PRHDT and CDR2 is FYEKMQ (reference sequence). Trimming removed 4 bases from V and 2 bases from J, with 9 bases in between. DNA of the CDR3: TGTGCCAGCAGCTCGATAAGGACCTACGAGCAGTACTTC. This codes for CASSSIRTYEQYF.

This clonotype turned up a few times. The CDR3 coding sequence is TGTGCCAGCAGTGCAACAGAAATCTCTAACTATGGCTACACCTTC. This codes for CASSATEISNYGYTF. The chain uses TRBV6-1 and TRBJ1-2; D gene uncertain. The CDR3 extends over 15 amino acids. The V gene's germline CDR1 is MNHNS and CDR2 SASEGT. Trimming took 4 bases from V and 0 from J, leaving 12 bases between them.

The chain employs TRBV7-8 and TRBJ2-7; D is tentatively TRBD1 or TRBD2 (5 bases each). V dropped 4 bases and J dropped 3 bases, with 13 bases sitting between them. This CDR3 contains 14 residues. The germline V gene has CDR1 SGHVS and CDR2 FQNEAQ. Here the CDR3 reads CASSSAPGSYEQYF. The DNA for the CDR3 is TGTGCCAGCAGCTCCGCCCCAGGGAGCTACGAGCAGTACTTC.

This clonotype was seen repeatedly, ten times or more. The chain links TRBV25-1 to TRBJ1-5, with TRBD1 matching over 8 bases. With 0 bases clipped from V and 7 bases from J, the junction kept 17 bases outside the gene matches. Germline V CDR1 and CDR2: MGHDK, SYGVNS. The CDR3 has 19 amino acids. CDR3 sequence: CASSEYPKPSTGEGQPQHF. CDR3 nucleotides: TGTGCCAGCAGTGAATACCCTAAACCCTCGACAGGGGAGGGACAGCCCCAGCATTTT.

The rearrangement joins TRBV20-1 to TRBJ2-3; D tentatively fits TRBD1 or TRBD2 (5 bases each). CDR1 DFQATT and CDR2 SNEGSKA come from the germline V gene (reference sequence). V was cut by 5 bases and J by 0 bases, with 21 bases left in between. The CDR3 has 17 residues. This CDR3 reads CSAYSSREPFSTDTQYF. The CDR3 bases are TGCAGTGCTTATTCCTCCAGGGAGCCTTTTAGCACAGATACGCAGTATTTT.

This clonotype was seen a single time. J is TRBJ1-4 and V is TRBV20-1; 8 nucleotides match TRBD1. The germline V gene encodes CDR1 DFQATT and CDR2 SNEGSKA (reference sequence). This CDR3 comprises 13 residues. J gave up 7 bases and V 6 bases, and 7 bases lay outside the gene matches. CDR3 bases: TGCAGTGCGCGACAGGGGAGCCGTGAAAAACTGTTTTTT. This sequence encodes CSARQGSREKLFF.

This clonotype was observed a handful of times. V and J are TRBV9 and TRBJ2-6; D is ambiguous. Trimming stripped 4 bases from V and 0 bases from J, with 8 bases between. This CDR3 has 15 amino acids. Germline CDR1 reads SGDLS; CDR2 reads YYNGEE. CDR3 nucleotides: TGTGCCAGCAGCTTGGCGAACTCTGGGGCCAACGTCCTGACTTTC. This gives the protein CASSLANSGANVLTF.

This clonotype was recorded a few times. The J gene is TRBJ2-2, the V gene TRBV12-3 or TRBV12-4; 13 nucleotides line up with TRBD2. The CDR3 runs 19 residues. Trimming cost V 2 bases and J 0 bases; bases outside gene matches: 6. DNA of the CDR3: TGTGCCAGCAGTTTAAAGACTAGCGGGAGGTCTGCGAACACCGGGGAGCTGTTTTTT. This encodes CASSLKTSGRSANTGELFF.

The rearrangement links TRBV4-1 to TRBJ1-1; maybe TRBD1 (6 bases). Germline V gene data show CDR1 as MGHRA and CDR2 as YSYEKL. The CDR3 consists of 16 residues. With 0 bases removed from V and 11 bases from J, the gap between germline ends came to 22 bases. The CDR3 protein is CASSQDWGAPPGAAFF. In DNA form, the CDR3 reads TGCGCCAGCAGCCAAGATTGGGGAGCCCCCCCGGGGGCGGCTTTCTTT.

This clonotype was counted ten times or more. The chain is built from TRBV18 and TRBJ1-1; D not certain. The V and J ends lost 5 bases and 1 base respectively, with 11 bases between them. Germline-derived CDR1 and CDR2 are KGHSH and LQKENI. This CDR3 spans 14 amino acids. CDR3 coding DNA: TGTGCCAGCTCAGTAGTCACAGCGAACACTGAAGCTTTCTTT. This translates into CASSVVTANTEAFF.

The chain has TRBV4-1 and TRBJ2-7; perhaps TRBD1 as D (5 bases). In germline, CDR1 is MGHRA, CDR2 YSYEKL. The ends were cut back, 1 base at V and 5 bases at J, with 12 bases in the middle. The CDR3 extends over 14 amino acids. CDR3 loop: CASSQAQGRDEQYF. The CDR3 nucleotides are TGCGCCAGCAGCCAAGCCCAGGGCCGGGACGAGCAGTACTTC.

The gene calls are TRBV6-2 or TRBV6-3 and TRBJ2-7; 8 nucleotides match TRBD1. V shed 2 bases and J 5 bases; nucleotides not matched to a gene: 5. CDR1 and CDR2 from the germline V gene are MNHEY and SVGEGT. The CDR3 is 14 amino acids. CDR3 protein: CASSYTGGINEQYF. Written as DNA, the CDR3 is TGTGCCAGCAGTTACACAGGGGGTATCAACGAGCAGTACTTC.

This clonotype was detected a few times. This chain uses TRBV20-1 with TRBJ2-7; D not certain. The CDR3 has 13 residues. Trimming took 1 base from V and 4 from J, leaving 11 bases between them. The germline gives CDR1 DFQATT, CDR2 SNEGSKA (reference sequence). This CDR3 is CSARGKTKYEQYF. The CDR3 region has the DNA TGCAGTGCTAGAGGGAAGACAAAGTACGAGCAGTACTTC.

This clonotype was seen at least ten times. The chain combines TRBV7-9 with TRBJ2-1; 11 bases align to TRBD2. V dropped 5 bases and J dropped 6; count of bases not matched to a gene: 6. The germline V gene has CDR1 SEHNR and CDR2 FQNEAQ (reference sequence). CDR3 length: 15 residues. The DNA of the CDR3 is TGTGCCAGCAGCCAGATAGCGGGAGGGCCCAATGAGCAGTTCTTC. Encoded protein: CASSQIAGGPNEQFF.

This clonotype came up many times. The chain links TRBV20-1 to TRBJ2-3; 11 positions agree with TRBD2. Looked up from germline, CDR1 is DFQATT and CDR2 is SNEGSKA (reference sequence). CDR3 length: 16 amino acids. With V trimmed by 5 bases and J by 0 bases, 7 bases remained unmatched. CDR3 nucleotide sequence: TGCAGTGCTTTCCCGGGACTAGCGGTGAGCACAGATACGCAGTATTTT. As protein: CSAFPGLAVSTDTQYF.

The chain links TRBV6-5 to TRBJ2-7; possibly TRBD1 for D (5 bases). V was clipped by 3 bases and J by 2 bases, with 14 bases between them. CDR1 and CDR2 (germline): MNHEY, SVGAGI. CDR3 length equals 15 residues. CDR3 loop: CASSYGSRAPYEQYF. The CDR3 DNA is TGTGCCAGCAGTTATGGGTCCAGGGCCCCCTACGAGCAGTACTTC.

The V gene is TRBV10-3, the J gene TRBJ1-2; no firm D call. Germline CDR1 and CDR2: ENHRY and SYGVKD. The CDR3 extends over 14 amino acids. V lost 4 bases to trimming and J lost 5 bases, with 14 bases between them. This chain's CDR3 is CAISGGPLGYGYTF. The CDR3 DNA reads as TGTGCCATCAGTGGAGGGCCGCTCGGGTATGGCTACACCTTC.